This T cell receptor (beta chain) was sequenced in a study of blood T cell repertoires in COVID-19. The CDR3 is 14 residues long. Trimming took 5 bases from V and 5 from J; bases not matched to a gene: 8. The germline gives CDR1 SGHAT, CDR2 FQDESV (reference sequence). In this sample, this clone turned up once. TCRdb's table, derived via immunoSEQ multiplex PCR, lists solely in-frame clones and lacks some. The table lists hundreds of thousands of clones, over 75% of them singletons. The TCR was taken from a woman between 18 and 30 years old who had been exposed to COVID-19. The chain joins TRBV11-1 to TRBJ1-1, with 7 bases that match TRBD1. Sequencing was performed on PBMCs or T cells enriched from blood (not recorded which). In DNA, the CDR3 is TGTGCCAGCAGCGCCCCAGGGGGGCGAACTGAAGCTTTCTTT. This sequence encodes CASSAPGGRTEAFF.